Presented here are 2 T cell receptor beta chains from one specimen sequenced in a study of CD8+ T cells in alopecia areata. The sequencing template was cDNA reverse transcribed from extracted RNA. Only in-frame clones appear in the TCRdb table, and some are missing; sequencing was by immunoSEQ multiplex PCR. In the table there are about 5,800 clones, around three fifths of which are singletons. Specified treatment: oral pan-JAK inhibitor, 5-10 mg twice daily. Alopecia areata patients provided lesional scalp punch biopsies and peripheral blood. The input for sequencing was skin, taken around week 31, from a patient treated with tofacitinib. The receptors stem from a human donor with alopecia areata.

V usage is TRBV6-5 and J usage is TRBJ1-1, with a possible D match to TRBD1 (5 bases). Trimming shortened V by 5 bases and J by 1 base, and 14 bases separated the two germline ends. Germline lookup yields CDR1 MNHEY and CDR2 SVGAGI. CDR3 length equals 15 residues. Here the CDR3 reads CASSTPGLPNTEAFF. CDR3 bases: TGTGCCAGCAGTACCCCGGGACTCCCGAACACTGAAGCTTTCTTT.

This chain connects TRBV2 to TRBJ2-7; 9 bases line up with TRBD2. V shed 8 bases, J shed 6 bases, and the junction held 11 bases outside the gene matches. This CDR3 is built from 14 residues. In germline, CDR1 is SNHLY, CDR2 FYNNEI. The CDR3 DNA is TGTGCCAGCCAAAGAGACAGCGGGGGGTCCGAGCAGTACTTC. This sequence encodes CASQRDSGGSEQYF.